This T cell receptor beta chain was sequenced for a study of blood T cells in healthy people across ages. This clonotype showed up just a few times. Sample-barcoded 5' priming and a J-beta primer mix drove a second PCR of roughly 7 to 11 cycles. One entry per CDR3 protein results from TCRdb running MiXCR on the 5' RACE reads. The sample shows 1,500,000 or so distinct CDR3 sequences, approximately 39% of them seen only once. The specimen was blood. The receptor was isolated from a woman aged 18-35 years in good health.

CDR3 sequence reads: CASSTTDYGYTF. The CDR3 bases are TGTGCCAGCAGTACGACCGACTATGGCTACACCTTC. V gene TRBV12-3 or TRBV12-4 combines with J gene TRBJ1-2, with D unclear. This CDR3 has 12 residues. Trimming shortened V by 5 bases and J by 3 bases, and 7 bases separated the two germline ends.